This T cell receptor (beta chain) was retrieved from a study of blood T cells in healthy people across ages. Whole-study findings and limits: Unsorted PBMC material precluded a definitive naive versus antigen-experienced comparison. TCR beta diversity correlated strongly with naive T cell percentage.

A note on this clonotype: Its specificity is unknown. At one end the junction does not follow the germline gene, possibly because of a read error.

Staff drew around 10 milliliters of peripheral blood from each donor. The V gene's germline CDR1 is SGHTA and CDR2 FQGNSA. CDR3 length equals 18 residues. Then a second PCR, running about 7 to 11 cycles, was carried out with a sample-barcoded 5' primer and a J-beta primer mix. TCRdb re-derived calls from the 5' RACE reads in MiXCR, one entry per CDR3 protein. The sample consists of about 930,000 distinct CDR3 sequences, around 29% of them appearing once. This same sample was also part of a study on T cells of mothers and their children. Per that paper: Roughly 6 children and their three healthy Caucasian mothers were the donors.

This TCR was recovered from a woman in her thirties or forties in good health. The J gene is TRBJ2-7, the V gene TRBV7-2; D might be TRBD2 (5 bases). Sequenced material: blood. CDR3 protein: CANSLVGSAGVSSYEQYF. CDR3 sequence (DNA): TGTGCCAACAGCTTAGTGGGGTCGGCCGGGGTAAGCTCCTACGAGCAGTACTTC.